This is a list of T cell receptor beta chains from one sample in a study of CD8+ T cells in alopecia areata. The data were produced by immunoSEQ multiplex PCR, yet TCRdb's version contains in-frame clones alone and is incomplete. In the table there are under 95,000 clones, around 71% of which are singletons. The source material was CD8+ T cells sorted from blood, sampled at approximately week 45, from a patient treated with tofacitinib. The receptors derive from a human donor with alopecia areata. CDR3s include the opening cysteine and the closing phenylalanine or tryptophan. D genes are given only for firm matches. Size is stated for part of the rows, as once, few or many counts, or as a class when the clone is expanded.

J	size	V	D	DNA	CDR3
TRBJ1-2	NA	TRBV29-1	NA	TGCAGCGCTCGAGACTATGGCTACACCTTC	CSARDYGYTF
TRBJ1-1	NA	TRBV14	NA	TGTGCCAGCAGCCAAGACGTGTATGGGGGGACTGAAGCTTTCTTT	CASSQDVYGGTEAFF
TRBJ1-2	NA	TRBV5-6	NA	TGTGCCAGCAGCTTAAATCTTCTTGGGGAAATGGGCCATGGCTACACCTTC	CASSLNLLGEMGHGYTF
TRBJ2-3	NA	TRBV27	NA	TGTGCCAGCAGTAACCGGGACACCACAGATACGCAGTATTTT	CASSNRDTTDTQYF
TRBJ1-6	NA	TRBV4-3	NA	TGCGCCAGCAGCCAAGATCGACAGGAGAATTCACCCCTCCACTTT	CASSQDRQENSPLHF
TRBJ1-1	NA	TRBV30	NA	TGTGCCTGGAGACACCCAATCGGACATGTGAACACTGAAGCTTTCTTT	CAWRHPIGHVNTEAFF
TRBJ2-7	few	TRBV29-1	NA	TGCAGCGTTGAAGGGCCAGGGGATCCCTACGAGCAGTACTTC	CSVEGPGDPYEQYF
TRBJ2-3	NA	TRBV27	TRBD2	TGTGCCAGCAGTTTAGAGGGACTAGCGGGGGGGCCAACATGGGATACGCAGTATTTT	CASSLEGLAGGPTWDTQYF
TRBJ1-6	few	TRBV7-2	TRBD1	TGTGCCAGCAGCGGGGACAGGGCCGATTCACCCCTCCACTTT	CASSGDRADSPLHF
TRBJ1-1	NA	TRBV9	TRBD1	TGTGCCAGCAGCGGTGCGCCGACAGGGGACACTGAAGCTTTCTTT	CASSGAPTGDTEAFF
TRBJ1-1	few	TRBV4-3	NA	TGCGCCAGCAGCCAAGATTGGGTAATGAACACTGAAGCTTTCTTT	CASSQDWVMNTEAFF
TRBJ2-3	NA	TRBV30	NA	TGTGCCTGGAGTAGAGCGGCAGACTATACGCAGTATTTT	CAWSRAADYTQYF
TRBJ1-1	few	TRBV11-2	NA	TGTGCCAGCAGCTTAAGGAGATCTTCTGAAGCTTTCTTT	CASSLRRSSEAFF
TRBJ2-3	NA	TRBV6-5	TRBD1	TGTGCCAGCAGTTGGACAGGGGCAACAGATACGCAGTATTTT	CASSWTGATDTQYF
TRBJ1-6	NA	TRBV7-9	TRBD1	TGTGCCAGCAGCGATCGACGGACAGGGGGAAAAAATTCACCCCTCCACTTT	CASSDRRTGGKNSPLHF
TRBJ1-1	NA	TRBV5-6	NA	TGTGCCAGCAGCCCCGGTGTAAGCACTGAAGCTTTCTTT	CASSPGVSTEAFF
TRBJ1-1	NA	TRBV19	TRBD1	TGTGCCAGTAGTGCGACAGGGGGTAACACTGAAGCTTTCTTT	CASSATGGNTEAFF
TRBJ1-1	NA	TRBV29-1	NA	TGCAGCGTTGAAGGTGGGAATGATAACACTGAAGCTTTCTTT	CSVEGGNDNTEAFF
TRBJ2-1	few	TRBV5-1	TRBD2	TGCGCCAGTGGGGCTAGCGGATACAATGAGCAGTTCTTC	CASGASGYNEQFF
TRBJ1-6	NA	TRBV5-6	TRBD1	TGTGCCAGCAGCTTTGGGACAGACCAAATTTCACCCCTCCACTTT	CASSFGTDQISPLHF
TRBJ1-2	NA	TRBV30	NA	TGTGCCTGGAACCCCAGGGGCGAATCGACTTACACCTTC	CAWNPRGESTYTF
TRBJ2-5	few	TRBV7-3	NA	TGTGCCAGCAGCTTAATACCAGAACAAGAGACCCAGTACTTC	CASSLIPEQETQYF
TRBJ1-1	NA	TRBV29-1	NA	TGCAGCGTTGACTTGGGGGCCAGGGGAGCTTTCTTT	CSVDLGARGAFF
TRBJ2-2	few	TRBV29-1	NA	TGCAGCGTCGCCAACAGGGCCGGGGAGCTGTTTTTT	CSVANRAGELFF
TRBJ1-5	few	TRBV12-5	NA	TGTGCTAGTGGTTTGTTGGGGGAAGTCTTGTCGGAGGGGCATTTT	CASGLLGEVLSEGHF
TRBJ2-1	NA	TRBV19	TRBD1	TGTGCCATTCGGACAGGGAAAAACAATGAGCAGTTCTTC	CAIRTGKNNEQFF
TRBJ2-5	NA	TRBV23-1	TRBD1	TGCGCCAGCAGTCCCCACAGGGGAAGCCAAGAGACCCAGTACTTC	CASSPHRGSQETQYF
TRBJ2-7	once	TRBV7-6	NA	TGTGCCAGCAGCTTAGCGCAGGCCGGGGGCTCCTACGAGCAGTACTTC	CASSLAQAGGSYEQYF
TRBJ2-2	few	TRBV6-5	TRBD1	TGTGCCAGCAGACAGGGGGCAAACACCGGGGAGCTGTTTTTT	CASRQGANTGELFF
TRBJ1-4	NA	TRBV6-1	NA	TGTGCCAGCAGTGCTTGGGACGGTAATGAAAAACTGTTTTTT	CASSAWDGNEKLFF
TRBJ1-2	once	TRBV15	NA	TGTGCCACCAGCAGCAGGGAGGTCAACTATGGCTACACCTTC	CATSSREVNYGYTF
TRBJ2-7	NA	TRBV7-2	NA	TGTGCCAGCAGCTCAGTAGAGGAATACGAGCAGTACTTC	CASSSVEEYEQYF
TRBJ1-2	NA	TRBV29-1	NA	TGCAGCGTTGATACGGGGAGGGATGGCTACACCTTC	CSVDTGRDGYTF
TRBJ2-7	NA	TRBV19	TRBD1	TGTGCCAGTAGTCCCGGACAGGGGGCCTACGAGCAGTACTTC	CASSPGQGAYEQYF
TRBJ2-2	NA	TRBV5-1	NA	TGCGCCAGCAGCTTGGACTCTTTGGCGCGCACCGGGGAGCTGTTTTTT	CASSLDSLARTGELFF
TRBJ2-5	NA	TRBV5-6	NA	TGTGCCAGCAGCTTGGGGTTCGAAGGAACAGAGACCCAGTACTTC	CASSLGFEGTETQYF
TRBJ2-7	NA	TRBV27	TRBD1	TGTGCCAGCAGTTTTACAGGGGATCCTTACAAGCAGTACTTC	CASSFTGDPYKQYF
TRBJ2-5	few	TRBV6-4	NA	TGTGCCAGCAGTTACCCATATTCCGGGGAACGAGAGACCCAGTACTTC	CASSYPYSGERETQYF
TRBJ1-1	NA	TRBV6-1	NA	TGTGCCAGCACCGAAGGGCGCAGGGCGAACACTGAAGCTTTCTTT	CASTEGRRANTEAFF
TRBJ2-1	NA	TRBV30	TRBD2	TGTGCCTGGACTAGCGGGCCTTACAATGAGCAGTTCTTC	CAWTSGPYNEQFF
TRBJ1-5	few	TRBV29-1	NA	TGCAGCCCTGAAGAGGGGGACCCCAATCAGCCCCAGCATTTT	CSPEEGDPNQPQHF
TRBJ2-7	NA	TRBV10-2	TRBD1	TGCGCCAGCAGGGGGGAGGGACAGGGTCGCCACGAGCAGTACTTC	CASRGEGQGRHEQYF
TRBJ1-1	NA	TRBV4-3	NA	TGCGCCAGCAGCCAAGTTATTAACGTGAACACTGAAGCTTTCTTT	CASSQVINVNTEAFF
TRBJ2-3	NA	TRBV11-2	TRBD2	TGTGCCAGCAGCCCCTCAGCGGGGGGGCCAGATACGCAGTATTTT	CASSPSAGGPDTQYF
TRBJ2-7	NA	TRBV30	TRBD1	TGTGCCTGGGGACAGGGTAGCGACGAGCAGTACTTC	CAWGQGSDEQYF
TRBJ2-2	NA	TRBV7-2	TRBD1	TGTGCCAGCAGCTTAACTGGGGACAGGGGAACCGGGGAGCTGTTTTTT	CASSLTGDRGTGELFF
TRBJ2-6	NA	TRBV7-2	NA	TGTGCCAGCAACCCTGGGACCGGGGCCAACGTCCTGACTTTC	CASNPGTGANVLTF
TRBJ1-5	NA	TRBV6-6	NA	TGTGCCAGCAGCCGCCCCGGGACGAATCAGCCTCAGCATTTT	CASSRPGTNQPQHF
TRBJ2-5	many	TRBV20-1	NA	TGCAGTGCCGCGGGTGAGACCCAGTACTTC	CSAAGETQYF
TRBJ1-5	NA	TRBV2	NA	TGTGCCAGCACTGGACGTTCAGGTCAGCCCCAGCATTTT	CASTGRSGQPQHF
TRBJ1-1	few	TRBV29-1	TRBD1	TGCAGCGTCCCCCTGACAGGGGGGAACACTGAAGCTTTCTTT	CSVPLTGGNTEAFF